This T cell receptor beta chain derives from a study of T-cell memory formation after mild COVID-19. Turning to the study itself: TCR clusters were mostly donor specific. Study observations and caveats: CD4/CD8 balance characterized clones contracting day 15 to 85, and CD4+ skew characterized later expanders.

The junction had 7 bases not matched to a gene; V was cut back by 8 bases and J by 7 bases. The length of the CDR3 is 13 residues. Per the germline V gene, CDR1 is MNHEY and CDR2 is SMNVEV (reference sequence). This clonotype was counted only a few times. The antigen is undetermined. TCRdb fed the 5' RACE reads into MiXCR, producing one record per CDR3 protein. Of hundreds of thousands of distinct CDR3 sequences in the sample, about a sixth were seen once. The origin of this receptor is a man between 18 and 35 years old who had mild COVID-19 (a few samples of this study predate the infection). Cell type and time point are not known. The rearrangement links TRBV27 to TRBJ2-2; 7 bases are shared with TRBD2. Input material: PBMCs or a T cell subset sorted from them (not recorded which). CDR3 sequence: CASHGEGGGELFF. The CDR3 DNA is TGTGCCAGCCACGGGGAGGGAGGCGGGGAGCTGTTTTTT.